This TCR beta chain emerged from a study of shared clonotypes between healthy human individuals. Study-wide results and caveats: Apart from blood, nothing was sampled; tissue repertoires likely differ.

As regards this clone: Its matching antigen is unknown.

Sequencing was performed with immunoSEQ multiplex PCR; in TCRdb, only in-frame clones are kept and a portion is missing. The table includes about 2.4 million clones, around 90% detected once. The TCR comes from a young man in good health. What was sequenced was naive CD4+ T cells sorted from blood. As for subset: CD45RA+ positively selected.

The CDR3: CASSRGPLGDEQFF. The CDR3 nucleotides read TGTGCCAGCTCCCGGGGGCCCCTCGGGGATGAGCAGTTCTTC. The chain has TRBV6-4 and TRBJ2-1, with D perhaps assigned TRBD1 or TRBD2 (6 bases each). Trimming pared 8 bases from V and 8 bases from J, leaving 19 bases between. The germline V gene encodes CDR1 MRHNA and CDR2 SNTAGT. The CDR3 spans 14 residues.